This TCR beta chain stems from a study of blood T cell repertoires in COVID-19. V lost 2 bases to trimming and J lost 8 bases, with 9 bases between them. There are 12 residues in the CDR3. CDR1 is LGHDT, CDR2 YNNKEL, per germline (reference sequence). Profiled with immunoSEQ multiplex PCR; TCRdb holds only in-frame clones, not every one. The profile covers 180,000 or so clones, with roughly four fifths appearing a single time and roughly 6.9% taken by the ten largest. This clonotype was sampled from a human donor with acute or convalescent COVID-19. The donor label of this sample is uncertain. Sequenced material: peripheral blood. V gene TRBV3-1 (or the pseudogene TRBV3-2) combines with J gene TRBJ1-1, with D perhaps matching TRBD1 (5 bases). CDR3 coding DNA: TGTGCCAGCAGCCAAAGCGGGGGGGAAGCTTTCTTT. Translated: CASSQSGGEAFF.